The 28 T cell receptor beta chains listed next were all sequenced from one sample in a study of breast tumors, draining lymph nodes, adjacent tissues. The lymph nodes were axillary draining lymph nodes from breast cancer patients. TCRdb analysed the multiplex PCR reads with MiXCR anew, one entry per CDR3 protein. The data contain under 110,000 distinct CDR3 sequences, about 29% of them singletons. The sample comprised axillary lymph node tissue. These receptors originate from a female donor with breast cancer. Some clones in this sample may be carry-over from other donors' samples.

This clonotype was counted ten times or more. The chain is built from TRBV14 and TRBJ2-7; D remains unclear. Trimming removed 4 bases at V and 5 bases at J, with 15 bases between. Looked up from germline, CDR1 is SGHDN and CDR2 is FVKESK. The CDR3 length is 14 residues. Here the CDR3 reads CASSPYPPVHEQYF. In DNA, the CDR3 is TGTGCCAGCAGCCCTTACCCGCCAGTCCACGAGCAGTACTTC.

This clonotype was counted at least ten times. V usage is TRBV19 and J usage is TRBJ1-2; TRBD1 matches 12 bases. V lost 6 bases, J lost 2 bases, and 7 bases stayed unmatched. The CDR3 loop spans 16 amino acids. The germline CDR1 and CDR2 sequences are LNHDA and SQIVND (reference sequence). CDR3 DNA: TGTGCCAGTAGGACCGGGACAGGGGGCTTAAACTATGGCTACACCTTC. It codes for CASRTGTGGLNYGYTF.

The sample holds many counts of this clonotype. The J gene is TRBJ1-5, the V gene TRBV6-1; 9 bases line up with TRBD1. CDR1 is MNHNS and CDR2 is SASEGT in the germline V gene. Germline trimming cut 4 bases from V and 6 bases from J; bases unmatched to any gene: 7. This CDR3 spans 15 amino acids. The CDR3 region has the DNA TGTGCCAGCAGTGGACCGGGACAGGGTGGTCAGCCCCAGCATTTT. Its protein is CASSGPGQGGQPQHF.

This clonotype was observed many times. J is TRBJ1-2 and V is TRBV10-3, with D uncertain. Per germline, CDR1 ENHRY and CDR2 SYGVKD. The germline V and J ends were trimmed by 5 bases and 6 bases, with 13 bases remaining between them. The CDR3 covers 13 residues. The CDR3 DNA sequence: TGTGCCATCAGTTCGGATCCCCCACATGGCTACACCTTC. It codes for CAISSDPPHGYTF.

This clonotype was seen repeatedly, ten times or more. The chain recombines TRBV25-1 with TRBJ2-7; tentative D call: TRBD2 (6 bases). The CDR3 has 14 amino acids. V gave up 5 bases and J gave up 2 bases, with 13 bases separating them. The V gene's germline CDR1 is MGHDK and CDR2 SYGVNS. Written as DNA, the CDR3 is TGTGCCAGCAGTCAGGCGGGGAATACCTACGAGCAGTACTTC. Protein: CASSQAGNTYEQYF.

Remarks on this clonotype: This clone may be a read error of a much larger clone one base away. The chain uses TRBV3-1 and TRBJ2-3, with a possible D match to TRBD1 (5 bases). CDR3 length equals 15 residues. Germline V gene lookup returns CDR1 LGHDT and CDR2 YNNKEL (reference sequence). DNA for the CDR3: TGTGCCAGCAGCCAAGATTTGGGCAACACAGGTACGCAGTATTTT. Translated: CASSQDLGNTGTQYF.

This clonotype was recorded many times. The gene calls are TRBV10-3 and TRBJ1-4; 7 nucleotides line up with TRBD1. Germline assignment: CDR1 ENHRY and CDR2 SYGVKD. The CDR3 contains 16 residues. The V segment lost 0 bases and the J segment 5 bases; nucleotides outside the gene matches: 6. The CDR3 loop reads CAISESATGRNEKLFF. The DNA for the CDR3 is TGTGCCATCAGTGAGTCGGCGACAGGGAGGAATGAAAAACTGTTTTTT.

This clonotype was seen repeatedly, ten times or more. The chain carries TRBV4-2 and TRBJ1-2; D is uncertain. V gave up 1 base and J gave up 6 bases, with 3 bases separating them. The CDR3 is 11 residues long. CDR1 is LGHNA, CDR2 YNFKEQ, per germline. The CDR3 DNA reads TGTGCCAGCAGCCAAGGGGATGGCTACACCTTC. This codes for CASSQGDGYTF.

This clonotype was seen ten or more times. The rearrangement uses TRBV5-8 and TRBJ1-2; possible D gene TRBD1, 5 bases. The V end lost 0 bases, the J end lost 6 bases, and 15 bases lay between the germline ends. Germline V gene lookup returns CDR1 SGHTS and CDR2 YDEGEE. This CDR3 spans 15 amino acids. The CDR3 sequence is CASSLAPYWGHGYTF. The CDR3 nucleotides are TGTGCCAGCAGCTTGGCCCCGTATTGGGGCCATGGCTACACCTTC.

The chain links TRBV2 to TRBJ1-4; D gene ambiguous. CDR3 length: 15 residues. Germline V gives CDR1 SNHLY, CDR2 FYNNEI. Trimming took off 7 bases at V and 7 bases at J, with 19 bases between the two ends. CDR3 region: CASTGGEENTEKLFF. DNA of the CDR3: TGTGCCAGCACAGGTGGGGAAGAAAATACTGAAAAACTGTTTTTT.

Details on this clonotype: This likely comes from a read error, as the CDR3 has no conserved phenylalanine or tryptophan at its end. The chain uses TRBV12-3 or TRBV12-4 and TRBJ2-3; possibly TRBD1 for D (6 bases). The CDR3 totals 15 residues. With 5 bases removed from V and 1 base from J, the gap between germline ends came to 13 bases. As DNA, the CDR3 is TGTGCCAGCAGTCCCCGGGACACGGGCACAGATACGCAGTATCTT. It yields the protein CASSPRDTGTDTQYL.

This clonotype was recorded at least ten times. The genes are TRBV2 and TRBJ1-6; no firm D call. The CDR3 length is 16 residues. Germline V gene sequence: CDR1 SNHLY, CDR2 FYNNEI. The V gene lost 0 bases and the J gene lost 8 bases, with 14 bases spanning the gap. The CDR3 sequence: CASSEALRGGYSPLHF. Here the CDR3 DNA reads TGTGCCAGCAGTGAAGCGCTTCGGGGAGGTTATTCACCCCTCCACTTT.

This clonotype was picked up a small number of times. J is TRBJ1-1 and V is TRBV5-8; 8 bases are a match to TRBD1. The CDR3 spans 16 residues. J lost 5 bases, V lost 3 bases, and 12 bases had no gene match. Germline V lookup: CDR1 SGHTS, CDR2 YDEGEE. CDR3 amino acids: CASSYLGQGIKTEAFF. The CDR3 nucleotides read TGTGCCAGCAGCTATCTCGGACAGGGAATAAAGACTGAAGCTTTCTTT. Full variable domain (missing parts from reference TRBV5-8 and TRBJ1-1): EAGVTQSPTHLIKTRGQQATLRCSPISGHTSVYWYQQALGLGLQFLLWYDEGEERNRGNFPPRFSGRQFPNYSSELNVNALELEDSALYLCASSYLGQGIKTEAFFGQGTRLTVV.

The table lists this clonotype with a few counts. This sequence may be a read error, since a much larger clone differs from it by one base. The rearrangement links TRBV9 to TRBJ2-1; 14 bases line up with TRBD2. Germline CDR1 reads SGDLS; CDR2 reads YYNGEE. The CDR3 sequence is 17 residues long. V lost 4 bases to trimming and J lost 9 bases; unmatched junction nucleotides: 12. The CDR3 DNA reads TGTGCCAGCAGCAGATCCGGGACTAGCGGGGGAAACACTGAGCAGTTCTTC. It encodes CASSRSGTSGGNTEQFF.

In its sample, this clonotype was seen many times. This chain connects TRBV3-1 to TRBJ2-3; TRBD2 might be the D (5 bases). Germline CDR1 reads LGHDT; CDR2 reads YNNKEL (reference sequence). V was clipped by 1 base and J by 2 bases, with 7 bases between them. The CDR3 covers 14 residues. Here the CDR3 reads CASSQALATDTQYF. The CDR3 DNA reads TGTGCCAGCAGCCAAGCCCTAGCCACAGATACGCAGTATTTT.

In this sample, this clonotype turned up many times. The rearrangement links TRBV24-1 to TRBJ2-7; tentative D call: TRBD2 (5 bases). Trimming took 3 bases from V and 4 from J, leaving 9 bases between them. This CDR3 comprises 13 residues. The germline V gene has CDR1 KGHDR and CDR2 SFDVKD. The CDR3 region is CATSDDRGYEQYF. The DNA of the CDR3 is TGTGCCACCAGTGATGACCGGGGTTACGAGCAGTACTTC.

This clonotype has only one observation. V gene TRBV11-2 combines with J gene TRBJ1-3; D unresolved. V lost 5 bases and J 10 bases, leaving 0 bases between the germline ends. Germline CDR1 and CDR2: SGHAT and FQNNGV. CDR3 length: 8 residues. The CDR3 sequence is CASSTIYF. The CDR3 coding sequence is TGTGCCAGCAGCACCATATATTTT.

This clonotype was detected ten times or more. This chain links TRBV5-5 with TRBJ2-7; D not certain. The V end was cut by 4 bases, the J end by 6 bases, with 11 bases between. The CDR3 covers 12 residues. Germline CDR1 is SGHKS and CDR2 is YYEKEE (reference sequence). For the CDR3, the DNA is TGTGCCAGCAGCCCGGACGTCGCCGAGCAGTACTTC. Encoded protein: CASSPDVAEQYF.

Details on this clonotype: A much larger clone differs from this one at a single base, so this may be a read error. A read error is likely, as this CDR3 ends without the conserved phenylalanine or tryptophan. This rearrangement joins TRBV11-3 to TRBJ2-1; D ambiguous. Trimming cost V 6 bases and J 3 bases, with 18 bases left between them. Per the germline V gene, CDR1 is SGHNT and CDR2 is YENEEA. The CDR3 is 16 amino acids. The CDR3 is CASSLGKERNYNEQFS. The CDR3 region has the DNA TGTGCCAGCAGTCTAGGGAAGGAGAGAAACTACAATGAGCAGTTCTCC.

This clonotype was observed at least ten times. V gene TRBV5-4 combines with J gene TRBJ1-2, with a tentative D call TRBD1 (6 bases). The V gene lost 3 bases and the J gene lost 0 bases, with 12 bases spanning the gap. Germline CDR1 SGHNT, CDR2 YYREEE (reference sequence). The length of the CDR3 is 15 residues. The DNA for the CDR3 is TGTGCCAGCAGCTCGCCGCGACAGGCTAACTATGGCTACACCTTC. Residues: CASSSPRQANYGYTF.

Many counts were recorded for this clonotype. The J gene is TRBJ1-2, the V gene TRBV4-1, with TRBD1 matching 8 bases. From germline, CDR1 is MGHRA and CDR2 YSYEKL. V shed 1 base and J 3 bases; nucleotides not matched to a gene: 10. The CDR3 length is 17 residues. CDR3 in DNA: TGCGCCAGCAGCCAAGTTCTCAGGGGGCTGCTCGACTATGGCTACACCTTC. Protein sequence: CASSQVLRGLLDYGYTF.

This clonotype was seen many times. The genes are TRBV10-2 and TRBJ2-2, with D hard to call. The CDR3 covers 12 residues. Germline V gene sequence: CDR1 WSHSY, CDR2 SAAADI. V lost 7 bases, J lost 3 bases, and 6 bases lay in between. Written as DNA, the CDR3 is TGCGCCAGCAAGGACCACACCGGGGAGCTGTTTTTT. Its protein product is CASKDHTGELFF.

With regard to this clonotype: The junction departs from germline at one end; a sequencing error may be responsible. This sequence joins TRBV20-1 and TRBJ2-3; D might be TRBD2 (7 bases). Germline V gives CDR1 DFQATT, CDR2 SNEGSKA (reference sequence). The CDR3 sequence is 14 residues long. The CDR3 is CSANYPGGTDAQYF. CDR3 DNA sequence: TGCAGTGCCAACTACCCGGGGGGCACAGATGCGCAGTATTTT.

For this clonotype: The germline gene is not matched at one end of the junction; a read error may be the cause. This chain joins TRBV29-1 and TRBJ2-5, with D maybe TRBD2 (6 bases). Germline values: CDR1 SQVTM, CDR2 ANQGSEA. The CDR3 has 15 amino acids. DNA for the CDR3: TGCAGCGTTGATCCTGTAGCGGAGCCGCAAGAGACCCAGTACTTT. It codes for CSVDPVAEPQETQYF.

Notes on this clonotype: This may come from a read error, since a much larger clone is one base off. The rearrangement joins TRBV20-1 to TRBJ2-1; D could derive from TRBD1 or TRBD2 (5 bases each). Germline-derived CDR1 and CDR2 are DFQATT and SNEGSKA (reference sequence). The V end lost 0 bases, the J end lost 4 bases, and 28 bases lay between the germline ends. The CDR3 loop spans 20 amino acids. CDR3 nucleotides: TGCAGTGCTAGAGATCAATCGGGGCGGGCGACTCCAATAAATTACAATGAGCAGTTCTTC. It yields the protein CSARDQSGRATPINYNEQFF.

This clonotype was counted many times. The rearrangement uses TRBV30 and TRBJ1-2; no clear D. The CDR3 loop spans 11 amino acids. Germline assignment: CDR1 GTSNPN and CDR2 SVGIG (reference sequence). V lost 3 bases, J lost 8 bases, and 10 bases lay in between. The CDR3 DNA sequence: TGTGCCTGGAGCTACCGTGGCGGCTACACCTTC. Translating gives CAWSYRGGYTF.

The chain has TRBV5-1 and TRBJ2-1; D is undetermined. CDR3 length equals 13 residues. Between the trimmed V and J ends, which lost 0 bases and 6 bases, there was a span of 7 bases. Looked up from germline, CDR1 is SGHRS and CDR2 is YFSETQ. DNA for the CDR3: TGCGCCAGCAGCTTGGTTCAGATCAATGAGCAGTTCTTC. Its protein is CASSLVQINEQFF.

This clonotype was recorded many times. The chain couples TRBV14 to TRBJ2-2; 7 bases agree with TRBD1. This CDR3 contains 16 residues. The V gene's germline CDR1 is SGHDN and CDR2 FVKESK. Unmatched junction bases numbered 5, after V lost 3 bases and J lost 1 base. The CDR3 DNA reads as TGTGCCAGCAGCCACGGACAGGTCTGGAACACCGGGGAGCTGTTTTTT. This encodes CASSHGQVWNTGELFF.